Below, 27 T cell receptor beta chains from the same sample are listed, as sequenced in a study of T cells after yellow fever vaccination. Each CDR3 protein gets one entry after TCRdb re-called the 5' RACE reads with MiXCR. Among 350,000 to 450,000 distinct CDR3 sequences, about 17% were seen once, and the ten largest hold roughly a sixth. Sequencing used PBMCs, obtained before the yellow fever booster vaccination. These receptors all stem from a man aged 18 to 30 who received the YFV17D yellow fever vaccine.

The chain has TRBV12-3 or TRBV12-4 and TRBJ2-7, with 8 nucleotides matching TRBD2. V shed 3 bases and J 5 bases; nucleotides not matched to a gene: 9. The CDR3 is 15 residues long. CDR3 nucleotides: TGTGCCAGCAGTTTCCGAGGACTAGCAGGCCACGAGCAGTACTTC. As protein: CASSFRGLAGHEQYF.

The V gene is TRBV12-2, the J gene TRBJ2-7. TRBV12-2 is classified as a pseudogene. The CDR3 has 13 amino acids. The CDR3: CARGSQPVSEQYF. The CDR3 coding sequence is TGTGCAAGAGGGTCACAACCCGTCAGCGAGCAGTACTTC.

This clonotype has more than one count but fewer than ten. V gene TRBV7-2 combines with J gene TRBJ1-3; no definite D call. The CDR3 is made up of 13 amino acids. V lost 7 bases to trimming and J lost 0 bases, with 7 bases between them. Germline values: CDR1 SGHTA, CDR2 FQGNSA. CDR3: CASMAFSGNTIYF. CDR3 nucleotides: TGTGCCAGCATGGCATTCTCTGGAAACACCATATATTTT. The variable domain in full, with the rest retrieved from reference TRBV7-2 and TRBJ1-3, is GAGVSQSPSNKVTEKGKDVELRCDPISGHTALYWYRQSLGQGLEFLIYFQGNSAPDKSGLPSDRFSAERTGGSVSTLTIQRTQQEDSAVYLCASMAFSGNTIYFGEGSWLTVV.

This clonotype was seen only a few times. The chain combines TRBV6-6 with TRBJ1-2; 8 bases agree with TRBD1. This CDR3 contains 13 residues. Losses at the gene ends were 7 bases for V and 4 bases for J; bases not matched to a gene: 5. Per the germline V gene, CDR1 is MNHNY and CDR2 is SVGAGI (reference sequence). The CDR3 sequence: CASTPGGTYGYTF. The CDR3 region has the DNA TGTGCCAGCACCCCAGGGGGCACCTATGGCTACACCTTC.

This clonotype was observed a handful of times. The rearrangement joins TRBV7-3 to TRBJ2-3; 11 bases agree with TRBD2. This CDR3 contains 16 residues. Germline CDR1 and CDR2: SGHTA and FQGTGA. V lost 4 bases, J lost 4 bases, and 7 bases stayed unmatched. The CDR3, as DNA: TGTGCCAGCAGCTCATCTCTAGCGGGGGGAGCAGATACGCAGTATTTT. Encoded protein: CASSSSLAGGADTQYF.

V and J are TRBV24-1 and TRBJ1-2; unclear D gene. Trimming shortened V by 3 bases and J by 5 bases, and 6 bases separated the two germline ends. Germline-derived CDR1 and CDR2 are KGHDR and SFDVKD. The CDR3 is 12 residues long. CDR3 in DNA: TGTGCCACCAGTGATCGAGGATATGGCTACACCTTC. It codes for CATSDRGYGYTF.

This clonotype was recorded at least ten times. The chain employs TRBV6-4 and TRBJ2-3, with 7 positions matching TRBD1. Germline CDR1 is MRHNA and CDR2 is SNTAGT. The CDR3 covers 15 residues. With V trimmed by 0 bases and J by 3 bases, 3 bases remained unmatched. The CDR3 reads CASSDSQGSTDTQYF. DNA for the CDR3: TGTGCCAGCAGTGACTCACAGGGGTCAACAGATACGCAGTATTTT.

The V and J genes are TRBV6-1 and TRBJ2-7, with D possibly being TRBD1 (6 bases). The CDR3 sequence is 14 residues long. CDR1 and CDR2 (germline): MNHNS, SASEGT. V lost 4 bases and J 3 bases, leaving 13 bases between the germline ends. The CDR3 sequence: CASSVQGTFYEQYF. CDR3 DNA: TGTGCCAGCAGTGTGCAGGGGACGTTCTACGAGCAGTACTTC.

This sequence joins TRBV5-1 and TRBJ2-5, with 8 bases that match TRBD1. Unmatched junction bases numbered 14, after V lost 0 bases and J lost 1 base. CDR1 is SGHRS, CDR2 YFSETQ, per germline. The CDR3 has 19 residues. The chain's CDR3 is CASSLGGTGRSSSQETQYF. In DNA, the CDR3 is TGCGCCAGCAGCTTGGGGGGGACAGGCCGGAGCTCATCCCAAGAGACCCAGTACTTC.

The genes are TRBV27 and TRBJ1-1, with a tentative D call TRBD1 (6 bases). V lost 6 bases and J lost 0, with 14 bases in between. The CDR3 sequence is 15 residues long. Germline CDR1 MNHEY, CDR2 SMNVEV (reference sequence). This CDR3 reads CASRSLGQMNTEAFF. CDR3 sequence (DNA): TGTGCCAGCAGAAGTCTTGGACAGATGAACACTGAAGCTTTCTTT.

V is TRBV4-3 and J is TRBJ2-2; 8 nucleotides line up with TRBD1. This CDR3 spans 16 amino acids. V lost 4 bases to trimming and J lost 7 bases; unmatched junction nucleotides: 11. In germline, CDR1 is LGHNA, CDR2 YSLEER. CDR3 amino acids: CASSRGQGPGSGELFF. The CDR3 bases are TGCGCCAGCAGCCGCGGACAGGGACCCGGGAGCGGGGAGCTGTTTTTT.

The gene calls are TRBV12-3 or TRBV12-4 and TRBJ2-1; D might be TRBD1 (5 bases). The V and J ends lost 5 bases and 7 bases respectively, with 15 bases between them. The CDR3 totals 14 residues. The CDR3 sequence: CASSPWGLTNEQFF. The CDR3 DNA is TGTGCCAGCAGTCCCTGGGGCCTGACGAATGAGCAGTTCTTC.

This clonotype was found a few times. The chain couples TRBV12-3 or TRBV12-4 to TRBJ1-5, with 8 bases that match TRBD1. Germline trimming cut 2 bases from V and 6 bases from J; bases unmatched to any gene: 3. This CDR3 is 14 amino acids long. The CDR3 reads CASSLLDRVQPQHF. As DNA, the CDR3 is TGTGCCAGCAGTTTATTGGACAGGGTTCAGCCCCAGCATTTT.

In this sample, this clonotype turned up a few times. This sequence joins TRBV7-9 and TRBJ2-7; D might be TRBD1 (6 bases). V lost 5 bases and J 2 bases, leaving 13 bases between the germline ends. Germline lookup yields CDR1 SEHNR and CDR2 FQNEAQ (reference sequence). There are 14 residues in the CDR3. This CDR3 is CASSARTVPYEQYV. In nucleotides, the CDR3 is TGTGCCAGCAGCGCCCGGACAGTCCCCTACGAGCAGTACGTC.

This clonotype was seen only a few times. The V and J genes are TRBV27 and TRBJ2-5; D is ambiguous. The V gene's germline CDR1 is MNHEY and CDR2 SMNVEV (reference sequence). This CDR3 contains 13 residues. Trimming took off 5 bases at V and 0 bases at J, with 7 bases between the two ends. The CDR3 is CASSPRDQETQYF. In DNA form, the CDR3 reads TGTGCCAGCAGTCCCCGGGACCAAGAGACCCAGTACTTC.

This rearrangement joins TRBV7-2 to TRBJ2-1, with D possibly being TRBD2 (5 bases). The CDR3 sequence is 15 residues long. Germline CDR1 and CDR2: SGHTA and FQGNSA. Trimming took 3 bases from V and 3 from J, leaving 12 bases between them. The chain's CDR3 is CASSLIGVGYNEQFF. The CDR3 DNA reads TGTGCCAGCAGCTTGATCGGGGTGGGCTACAATGAGCAGTTCTTC.

The rearrangement links TRBV28 to TRBJ1-1, with unresolved D. Germline V gene sequence: CDR1 MDHEN, CDR2 SYDVKM. V lost 7 bases and J 0 bases, leaving 9 bases between the germline ends. The CDR3 is 13 amino acids. In DNA form, the CDR3 reads TGTGCCAGCATTATAGACATGAACACTGAAGCTTTCTTT. It translates to CASIIDMNTEAFF.

This chain links TRBV29-1 with TRBJ1-1; no definite D call. Germline V gene sequence: CDR1 SQVTM, CDR2 ANQGSEA. The CDR3 extends over 12 amino acids. V was trimmed by 3 bases and J by 0 bases, leaving 5 bases between them. The CDR3 sequence: CSVDVLNTEAFF. The CDR3 DNA follows: TGCAGCGTTGATGTCCTGAACACTGAAGCTTTCTTT.

In its sample, this clonotype was seen once. One end of the junction is discordant with germline, which a read error may explain. The rearrangement links TRBV20-1 to TRBJ2-3; TRBD2 matches at 9 bases. Germline CDR1 is DFQATT and CDR2 is SNEGSKA (reference sequence). The CDR3 is 14 amino acids. CDR3 residues: CSARGRGGTDKQYF. The CDR3 DNA reads TGCAGTGCTAGAGGGCGGGGGGGAACAGATAAGCAGTATTTT.

This clonotype has a handful of counts. The V and J genes are TRBV4-2 and TRBJ1-1; 7 bases align to TRBD1. CDR3 length: 15 amino acids. V was clipped by 4 bases and J by 5 bases; unmatched bases: 10. Germline lookup yields CDR1 LGHNA and CDR2 YNFKEQ. The CDR3, as DNA: TGTGCCAGCAGCCGACGGGACAGACAGTATACTGAAGCTTTCTTT. Its protein product is CASSRRDRQYTEAFF.

The gene calls are TRBV5-1 and TRBJ2-2; TRBD1 agrees at 9 bases. Germline-derived CDR1 and CDR2 are SGHRS and YFSETQ. Losses at the gene ends were 8 bases for V and 3 bases for J; bases not matched to a gene: 2. The CDR3 contains 13 residues. CDR3 bases: TGCGCCAGTGGGGACAGGGACACCGGGGAGCTGTTTTTT. It is translated as CASGDRDTGELFF.

V and J are TRBV4-1 and TRBJ2-7; perhaps D is TRBD1 or TRBD2 (5 bases each). Germline lookup yields CDR1 MGHRA and CDR2 YSYEKL. CDR3 length equals 17 residues. V gave up 5 bases and J gave up 0 bases, with 20 bases separating them. The CDR3 sequence is CASSEAWGRASSYEQYV. The CDR3 DNA reads as TGCGCCAGCAGCGAAGCGTGGGGACGGGCTAGCTCCTACGAGCAGTACGTC.

This chain links TRBV28 with TRBJ1-5; 10 bases map to TRBD1. This CDR3 is 16 amino acids long. With 6 bases clipped from V and 6 bases from J, the junction kept 11 bases outside the gene matches. CDR1 and CDR2 (germline): MDHEN, SYDVKM. In DNA form, the CDR3 reads TGTGCCAGCAGCGGAACCCCGGGACAGGGGATTCAGCCCCAGCATTTT. It yields the protein CASSGTPGQGIQPQHF.

This clonotype was observed a few times. The rearrangement joins TRBV18 to TRBJ1-5; 10 bases are shared with TRBD1. Germline V gene sequence: CDR1 KGHSH, CDR2 LQKENI. This CDR3 is 14 amino acids long. Trimming removed 6 bases from V and 6 bases from J; junction bases left unmatched: 5. CDR3 residues: CASSVDRGVQPQHF. The CDR3 coding sequence is TGTGCCAGCTCCGTGGACAGGGGGGTTCAGCCCCAGCATTTT.

This clonotype was observed a handful of times. The J gene is TRBJ2-5, the V gene TRBV4-1, with 8 nucleotides matching TRBD2. After removal of 1 base from V and 5 bases from J, the junction contained 9 bases not matched to a gene. Germline V gene sequence: CDR1 MGHRA, CDR2 YSYEKL. This CDR3 contains 16 residues. The CDR3 nucleotides read TGCGCCAGCAGCCAAGGGTGGCCTAGCGGGTTGGAGACCCAGTACTTC. Encoded protein: CASSQGWPSGLETQYF.

In its sample, this clonotype was seen many times. V and J are TRBV6-2 or TRBV6-3 and TRBJ2-1; maybe TRBD2 (5 bases). Trimming shortened V by 6 bases and J by 11 bases, and 8 bases separated the two germline ends. This CDR3 contains 10 residues. CDR1 MNHEY and CDR2 SVGEGT come from the germline V gene. CDR3 nucleotides: TGTGCCAGCAGGGGAGCCCAGCAGTTCTTC. The encoded protein is CASRGAQQFF.

This clonotype was seen only a few times. This CDR3 reads CASSLRPGLAETQYF. In nucleotides, the CDR3 is TGTGCCAGCAGCCTCCGCCCGGGACTAGCCGAGACCCAGTACTTC. V and J are TRBV7-6 and TRBJ2-5, with 9 nucleotides matching TRBD2. The CDR3 is 15 residues long. Germline lookup yields CDR1 SGHVS and CDR2 FNYEAQ. V lost 5 bases to trimming and J lost 5 bases; unmatched junction nucleotides: 9.